These 23 T cell receptor beta chains came from one sample sequenced in a study of blood T cells in healthy people across ages. A sample-barcoded 5' primer and a J-beta primer mix were used in a second PCR of roughly 7 to 11 cycles. From the 5' RACE reads, TCRdb called clonotypes with MiXCR, one entry per CDR3 protein. Counted here are about 640,000 distinct CDR3 sequences, 35% to 50% occurring once; the ten biggest clones make up 25% to 30%. The specimen was blood. The receptors stem from a man aged 80 or over in good health.

The V call is TRBV18, the J call TRBJ2-1; 14 bases line up with TRBD2. The CDR3 has 15 amino acids. The germline CDR1 and CDR2 sequences are KGHSH and LQKENI. J gave up 7 bases and V 5 bases, and 4 bases lay outside the gene matches. DNA for the CDR3: TGTGCCAGCTCAATGGGACTAGCGGGAGTTAATGAGCAGTTCTTC. Translation gives CASSMGLAGVNEQFF.

The chain carries TRBV6-6 and TRBJ1-6; D is unclear. V was cut by 6 bases and J by 8 bases, with 11 bases left in between. Germline V gene sequence: CDR1 MNHNY, CDR2 SVGAGI (reference sequence). The CDR3 is 13 residues long. CDR3 amino acids: CASRGMVDSPLHF. The CDR3 nucleotides are TGTGCCAGCAGAGGGATGGTTGATTCACCCCTCCACTTT.

The chain links TRBV20-1 to TRBJ2-5; TRBD2 matches 11 bases. Per the germline V gene, CDR1 is DFQATT and CDR2 is SNEGSKA (reference sequence). CDR3 length: 15 amino acids. The CDR3 is CGPGTSGLYQETQYF. The CDR3 DNA is TGCGGCCCCGGGACTAGCGGCCTCTACCAAGAGACCCAGTACTTC.

This chain links TRBV4-2 with TRBJ2-6; 12 nucleotides align to TRBD2. Trimming removed 4 bases from V and 0 bases from J; junction bases left unmatched: 4. The CDR3 is made up of 18 amino acids. Germline V gene sequence: CDR1 LGHNA, CDR2 YNFKEQ. The CDR3, as DNA: TGTGCCAGCAGCCCTAGACTAGCGGGGGACTCTGGGGCCAACGTCCTGACTTTC. Translation: CASSPRLAGDSGANVLTF.

The chain has TRBV4-1 and TRBJ1-2; 7 bases fit TRBD1. The V gene end was trimmed by 0 bases and the J gene end by 5 bases; junction bases not matched to a gene: 6. The CDR3 sequence is 15 residues long. Germline V CDR1 and CDR2: MGHRA, YSYEKL. CDR3 coding DNA: TGCGCCAGCAGCCAAGATCCGGGACAGTTGTATGGCTACACCTTC. The encoded protein is CASSQDPGQLYGYTF.

This chain uses TRBV7-2 with TRBJ2-4; 8 nucleotides agree with TRBD2. TRBJ2-7 explains the end of the DNA better; the J call may be wrong. This CDR3 is 16 amino acids long. CDR1 SGHTA and CDR2 FQGNSA come from the germline V gene. CDR3 DNA sequence: TGTGCCAGCAGCTTAAGTTCGGGGGGGGCCACCTACGAGCAGTACTTC. Amino acid sequence: CASSLSSGGATYEQYF.

The genes are TRBV30 and TRBJ2-7, with D uncertain. V was clipped by 3 bases and J by 3 bases, with 9 bases between them. Germline-derived CDR1 and CDR2 are GTSNPN and SVGIG (reference sequence). The CDR3 loop spans 12 amino acids. This CDR3 is CAWRGSLYEQYF. CDR3 sequence (DNA): TGTGCCTGGAGGGGTTCGCTCTACGAGCAGTACTTC.

A remark on this clonotype: Sequence at one end of the junction differs from germline and may be a read error. V gene TRBV12-3 or TRBV12-4 combines with J gene TRBJ2-3; D remains unclear. The CDR3 length is 13 residues. CDR3 residues: CVSRSVRADTQYF. The CDR3 coding sequence is TGTGTCAGCAGGTCAGTGAGAGCAGATACGCAGTATTTT.

J is TRBJ1-5 and V is TRBV20-1; D is unresolved. Trimming pared 3 bases from V and 6 bases from J, leaving 15 bases between. In germline, CDR1 is DFQATT, CDR2 SNEGSKA (reference sequence). CDR3 size: 14 residues. CDR3 in amino acids: CSARFSRQTQPQHF. CDR3 in DNA: TGCAGTGCTAGGTTCAGCCGGCAAACTCAGCCCCAGCATTTT.

This clonotype has ten or more counts. The chain employs TRBV28 and TRBJ2-7; no clear D gene. CDR3 length: 13 amino acids. Germline V lookup: CDR1 MDHEN, CDR2 SYDVKM. The V end lost 5 bases, the J end lost 2 bases, and 10 bases lay between the germline ends. CDR3 nucleotides: TGTGCCAGCAGTACGGGCCCAACCTACGAGCAGTACTTC. Its translation is CASSTGPTYEQYF.

In DNA form, the CDR3 reads TGTGCCAGCAGCTCCAGAGCGGGGGTCTACACAGATACGCAGTATTTT. Residues: CASSSRAGVYTDTQYF. The J gene is TRBJ2-3, the V gene TRBV5-8; 8 bases line up with TRBD2. The CDR3 sequence is 16 residues long. The junction had 8 bases not matched to a gene; V was cut back by 3 bases and J by 2 bases. Germline loops: CDR1 SGHTS, CDR2 YDEGEE.

About this clonotype itself: This may be a read error, as it is one base from a much larger clone. The J gene is TRBJ2-1, the V gene TRBV20-1; the D gene is possibly TRBD1 (5 bases). The J call may be faulty, since TRBJ2-7 better matches the DNA end. CDR1 is DFQATT and CDR2 is SNEGSKA in the germline V gene (reference sequence). The length of the CDR3 is 14 residues. Here the CDR3 DNA reads TGCAGTGTTAGGCAGGGTAGCTCCTACAATGAGCAGTACTTC. The encoded protein is CSVRQGSSYNEQYF.

This clonotype came up a few times. The chain has TRBV5-1 and TRBJ1-1; the D gene is possibly TRBD1 (5 bases). V was shortened by 4 bases and J by 2 bases, with 12 bases between the two germline ends. Germline lookup yields CDR1 SGHRS and CDR2 YFSETQ. The CDR3 is 14 residues long. This chain's CDR3 is CASSVTADNTEAFF. CDR3 in DNA: TGCGCCAGCAGCGTGACAGCAGATAACACTGAAGCTTTCTTT.

The chain carries TRBV5-1 and TRBJ2-5, with 7 nucleotides matching TRBD2. Judging by the DNA end, TRBJ2-7 fits better; the J call may be wrong. Germline lookup yields CDR1 SGHRS and CDR2 YFSETQ. This CDR3 spans 14 amino acids. The CDR3 region is CASSPGGINYEQYF. The CDR3 DNA is TGCGCCAGCAGCCCGGGGGGTATAAATTACGAGCAGTACTTC.

About this clonotype itself: A much larger clone differs by one base, so this may be a read error. The V call is TRBV7-2, the J call TRBJ2-3; 11 bases align to TRBD2. CDR3 length equals 16 residues. The germline CDR1 and CDR2 sequences are SGHTA and FQGNSA. V trimming: 4 bases; J trimming: 14 bases; junction bases outside the gene matches: 17. The chain's CDR3 is CASSSRTSGGSMARYF. The CDR3 DNA reads TGTGCCAGCAGCTCCAGAACTAGCGGGGGTTCTATGGCGCGGTATTTT.

This clonotype turned up a few times. V gene TRBV7-9 combines with J gene TRBJ1-4; tentatively, D is TRBD1 (6 bases). Between the trimmed V and J ends, which lost 5 bases and 5 bases, there was a span of 18 bases. CDR1 and CDR2 from the germline V gene are SEHNR and FQNEAQ (reference sequence). This CDR3 region has 16 residues. Here the CDR3 DNA reads TGTGCCAGCAGCGAGAATCGGGGGGCTGCAAATGAAAAACTGTTTTTT. Protein sequence: CASSENRGAANEKLFF. Full variable domain (missing parts from reference TRBV7-9 and TRBJ1-4): DTGVSQNPRHKITKRGQNVTFRCDPISEHNRLYWYRQTLGQGPEFLTYFQNEAQLEKSRLLSDRFSAERPKGSFSTLEIQRTEQGDSAMYLCASSENRGAANEKLFFGSGTQLSVL.

The chain combines TRBV20-1 with TRBJ2-5; D possibly corresponds to TRBD1 (6 bases). Matching the DNA end better, TRBJ2-7 makes the J call doubtful. Germline V gene lookup returns CDR1 DFQATT and CDR2 SNEGSKA (reference sequence). This CDR3 has 13 amino acids. The CDR3 nucleotides are TGCAGTGCTTATCAGGGGAATTCATACGAGCAGTACTTC. As protein: CSAYQGNSYEQYF.

Details on this clonotype: A much bigger clone sits one base away, suggesting this may be a read error. This chain links TRBV14 with TRBJ2-1; D gene unclear. Germline CDR1 SGHDN, CDR2 FVKESK. The CDR3 spans 15 residues. The chain's CDR3 is CASSQFRNSYNKQFF. CDR3 nucleotide sequence: TGTGCCAGCAGCCAATTCCGGAACTCCTACAATAAGCAGTTCTTC.

This clonotype was observed a handful of times. This sequence joins TRBV7-2 and TRBJ2-3, with 12 bases aligning to TRBD2. The CDR3 consists of 17 residues. V lost 1 base and J lost 5; bases outside the gene matches: 7. Per germline, CDR1 SGHTA and CDR2 FQGNSA. The DNA of the CDR3 is TGTGCCAGCAGCTTAGTGAGGACTAGCGGGATTGGAGATACGCAGTATTTT. Its translation: CASSLVRTSGIGDTQYF.

This clonotype was counted only a few times. The chain joins TRBV4-3 to TRBJ2-6; no reliable D call. The CDR3 contains 15 residues. Germline CDR1 and CDR2: LGHNA and YSLEER. With 0 bases removed from V and 4 bases from J, the gap between germline ends came to 7 bases. The CDR3 region has the DNA TGCGCCAGCAGCCAAGAATCGTCCGGGGCCAACGTCCTGACTTTC. As protein: CASSQESSGANVLTF.

The gene calls are TRBV11-1 and TRBJ2-4, with D possibly TRBD2 on 6 matching bases. The better agreement between TRBJ2-7 and the DNA end casts doubt on the J call. This CDR3 spans 14 amino acids. Germline CDR1 and CDR2: SGHAT and FQDESV (reference sequence). Here the CDR3 reads CASSSGGSIREQYF. DNA of the CDR3: TGTGCCAGCAGCTCAGGAGGGTCCATACGCGAGCAGTACTTC.

The chain combines TRBV7-2 with TRBJ1-5, with D maybe TRBD1 (6 bases). V shed 0 bases and J shed 4 bases, with 13 bases lying between them. This CDR3 has 16 residues. Per the germline V gene, CDR1 is SGHTA and CDR2 is FQGNSA. The CDR3 nucleotides read TGTGCCAGCAGCTTAGCAGGCTCAGGGGTTAATCAGCCCCAGCATTTT. Translation gives CASSLAGSGVNQPQHF.

This clonotype was observed at least ten times. The chain uses TRBV7-2 and TRBJ2-3; TRBD1 matches at 8 bases. Germline CDR1 SGHTA, CDR2 FQGNSA. The V gene end was trimmed by 6 bases and the J gene end by 3 bases; junction bases not matched to a gene: 8. The CDR3 contains 15 residues. CDR3 in DNA: TGTGCCAGCAGGCGACAGGGGTCGTCGACAGATACGCAGTATTTT. This codes for CASRRQGSSTDTQYF.